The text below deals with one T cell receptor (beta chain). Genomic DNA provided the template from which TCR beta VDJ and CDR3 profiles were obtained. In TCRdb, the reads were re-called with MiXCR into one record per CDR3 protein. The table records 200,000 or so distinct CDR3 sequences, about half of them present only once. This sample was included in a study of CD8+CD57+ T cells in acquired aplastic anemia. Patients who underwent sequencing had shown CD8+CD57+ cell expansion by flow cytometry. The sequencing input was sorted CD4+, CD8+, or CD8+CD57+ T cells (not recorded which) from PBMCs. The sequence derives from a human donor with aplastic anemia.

The DNA of the CDR3 is TGCAGTGCTTCTAAACCCCTAGCGGGGGGGGCCTACGAGCAGTACTTC. Translated: CSASKPLAGGAYEQYF. V gene TRBV20-1 combines with J gene TRBJ2-7, with 12 bases aligning to TRBD2. The CDR3 runs to 16 residues. The V gene's germline CDR1 is DFQATT and CDR2 SNEGSKA (reference sequence). V gave up 5 bases and J gave up 2 bases; unmatched junction bases: 10.